This T cell receptor (beta chain) stems from a study of shared clonotypes between healthy human individuals. Study background: Serving as donors were a couple of women and a few men, whose ages spanned 18 to 49.

V dropped 4 bases and J dropped 2 bases, with 18 bases sitting between them. This CDR3 comprises 16 residues. CDR1 and CDR2 (germline): MNHEY, SVGAGI. Clones were read by immunoSEQ multiplex PCR, and TCRdb kept only the in-frame ones, dropping some. The sample has approximately 2,000,000 clones, about 90% seen once. What was sequenced was naive CD4+ T cells from PBMCs. Subset in this sample: CD45RA+ positively selected. This chain links TRBV6-5 with TRBJ2-7; D may be TRBD1 (6 bases). The sequence came from a man aged 18-30 years in good health. Some clones in this sample may be carry-over from other donors' samples. CDR3 amino acids: CASSSSHRDNPYEQYF. CDR3 sequence (DNA): TGTGCCAGCAGTTCGTCACACAGGGACAACCCCTACGAGCAGTACTTC.